This T cell receptor (beta chain) was sequenced during a study of blood T cell repertoires in COVID-19. Study-level background: Whether acute or convalescent, the COVID-19 samples came from the United States, Italy and Spain. Sources were T cells, B-cell-depleted T cells, or PBMCs; the material itself was cDNA or gDNA.

This CDR3 comprises 15 residues. CDR1 is SGHTA, CDR2 FQGNSA, per germline. V dropped 3 bases and J dropped 2; count of bases not matched to a gene: 1. In the original analysis: Reference gene primer amplification gave estimated nucleated cell counts. Some clones are missing from TCRdb's copy, which holds only in-frame ones; the method was immunoSEQ multiplex PCR. That table furnishes V, J and clone size, whereas the DNA furnished D and trimming. The repertoire holds roughly 180,000 clones, with roughly nine tenths as singletons. This TCR came from a woman aged 25 to 39 with active or convalescent COVID-19. Sequenced material: peripheral blood. The chain is built from TRBV7-2 and TRBJ2-5, with 12 bases fitting TRBD2. CDR3 region: CASSFTSGGQETQYF. The CDR3 nucleotides read TGTGCCAGCAGCTTTACTAGCGGGGGGCAAGAGACCCAGTACTTC.